This TCR beta chain originates from a study of T cells after yellow fever vaccination. Notes on the study in general: Reappearing after the booster were most of the clones from primary vaccination (96% CD4, around 88% CD8). Weaker in magnitude, the secondary response showed a faster peak on day 5 versus 15.

The V gene's germline CDR1 is SGHTA and CDR2 FQGNSA. Unmatched junction bases numbered 10, after V lost 2 bases and J lost 16 bases. The CDR3 length is 13 residues. TCR cDNA was made by 5'RACE template switching, adding a universal primer site and UMIs. MiXCR, applied by TCRdb to the 5' RACE reads, yields one record per CDR3 protein. The sample lists hundreds of thousands of distinct CDR3 sequences; approximately 13% were seen once. About this clonotype itself: Its antigen is unknown.

Sequenced here: PBMCs, sampled on the day of the yellow fever booster vaccination. The rearrangement links TRBV7-2 to TRBJ2-1; the match to TRBD2 covers 8 bases. This sequence was found in a man in his thirties or forties who received the YFV17D yellow fever vaccine. CDR3 nucleotides: TGTGCCAGCAGCTTATCCCGAGCGGGAGAAGCTTTCTTC. Protein product: CASSLSRAGEAFF.